The 27 T cell receptor beta chains presented below share a single source sample, sequenced in a study of spatial heterogeneity in lung cancer. Stated time point: sample taken at primary tumor resection. No cell sorting; template was whole RNA from tumor, lung tissue or PBMC. TCRdb ran MiXCR on the 5' RACE reads and lists one entry per CDR3 protein. This repertoire shows roughly 39,000 distinct CDR3 sequences, approximately 7% found once; its top ten account for roughly 45%. This specimen consisted of PBMCs, obtained at surgery. The receptors originated from a female donor with early-stage non-small cell lung cancer.

This clonotype was detected many times. V gene TRBV4-1 combines with J gene TRBJ2-3, with D possibly being TRBD1 (5 bases). The CDR3 runs to 16 residues. Germline CDR1 reads MGHRA; CDR2 reads YSYEKL. Trimming stripped 1 base from V and 1 base from J, with 12 bases between. The CDR3, as DNA: TGCGCCAGCAGCCAAGTTACAGGTCTGGGCACAGATACGCAGTATTTT. Protein sequence: CASSQVTGLGTDTQYF.

This clonotype was seen more than once but under ten times. The chain links TRBV19 to TRBJ2-1, with D possibly TRBD1 on 5 matching bases. V was pared by 7 bases and J by 1 base, with 14 bases between. This CDR3 has 15 residues. Germline V gene sequence: CDR1 LNHDA, CDR2 SQIVND (reference sequence). The CDR3 loop reads CASTSGIGSYNEQFF. For the CDR3, the DNA is TGTGCCAGTACCTCAGGGATTGGGTCCTACAATGAGCAGTTCTTC.

This clonotype was seen at least ten times. The V and J genes are TRBV10-3 and TRBJ2-2; D perhaps matches TRBD2 (5 bases). The CDR3 covers 15 residues. Trimming took off 3 bases at V and 5 bases at J, with 13 bases between the two ends. CDR1 is ENHRY, CDR2 SYGVKD, per germline. CDR3 nucleotide sequence: TGTGCCATCAGTGATGGTCCCCCGGGGACCGGGGAGCTGTTTTTT. Its protein product is CAISDGPPGTGELFF.

The sample holds many counts of this clonotype. This sequence joins TRBV7-9 and TRBJ1-1, with D hard to call. This CDR3 comprises 15 residues. V dropped 0 bases and J dropped 0 bases, with 8 bases sitting between them. Germline CDR1 reads SEHNR; CDR2 reads FQNEAQ (reference sequence). CDR3 region: CASSLAGTVNTEAFF. For the CDR3, the DNA is TGTGCCAGCAGCTTAGCAGGTACGGTGAACACTGAAGCTTTCTTT.

This chain connects TRBV20-1 to TRBJ2-3, with 9 bases aligning to TRBD2. The CDR3 is made up of 14 amino acids. The ends lost 3 bases at V and 6 bases at J; junction bases unmatched: 7. Germline CDR1 reads DFQATT; CDR2 reads SNEGSKA (reference sequence). The CDR3 here is CSARGPSGVDTQYF. The CDR3 DNA follows: TGCAGTGCTAGGGGGCCTAGCGGGGTTGATACGCAGTATTTT.

This clonotype was seen at least ten times. The gene calls are TRBV20-1 and TRBJ1-1, with 7 bases aligning to TRBD1. V was pared by 7 bases and J by 3 bases, with 5 bases of the junction left unmatched. The CDR3 runs 12 residues. Germline loops: CDR1 DFQATT, CDR2 SNEGSKA (reference sequence). The CDR3 reads CSVTGEDTEAFF. As DNA, the CDR3 is TGCAGTGTCACAGGGGAAGACACTGAAGCTTTCTTT.

V usage is TRBV15 and J usage is TRBJ2-5; D is ambiguous. CDR3 length: 13 amino acids. CDR1 is LNHNV and CDR2 is YYDKDF in the germline V gene (reference sequence). Trimming pared 0 bases from V and 5 bases from J, leaving 7 bases between. The DNA for the CDR3 is TGTGCCACCAGCAGAGAACCCCGGGAGACCCAGTACTTC. This encodes CATSREPRETQYF.

The sample holds many counts of this clonotype. The chain carries TRBV4-2 and TRBJ2-7; D is uncertain. Trimming took 0 bases from V and 3 from J, leaving 12 bases between them. Germline V gene sequence: CDR1 LGHNA, CDR2 YNFKEQ. The CDR3 has 15 amino acids. This CDR3 reads CASSQDQASYYEQYF. The CDR3 nucleotides are TGTGCCAGCAGCCAAGATCAGGCTAGTTACTACGAGCAGTACTTC.

This clonotype was seen ten or more times. The rearrangement uses TRBV20-1 and TRBJ1-1; D is perhaps TRBD1 (6 bases). Per germline, CDR1 DFQATT and CDR2 SNEGSKA (reference sequence). This CDR3 is built from 14 residues. The V and J ends lost 0 bases and 4 bases respectively, with 12 bases between them. In nucleotides, the CDR3 is TGCAGTGCTAGAGATAGAGGGGGTATCACTGAAGCTTTCTTT. Translation gives CSARDRGGITEAFF.

This clonotype was seen many times. CDR3 region: CASSQDSRGFNQPQHF. DNA for the CDR3: TGCGCCAGCAGCCAAGATTCTAGGGGCTTCAATCAGCCCCAGCATTTT. The chain combines TRBV4-3 with TRBJ1-5, with D possibly being TRBD1 (5 bases). Between the trimmed V and J ends, which lost 0 bases and 3 bases, there was a span of 12 bases. This CDR3 has 16 residues. Germline V gene lookup returns CDR1 LGHNA and CDR2 YSLEER.

The chain has TRBV7-9 and TRBJ2-6, with a tentative D call TRBD2 (5 bases). Trimming took off 5 bases at V and 0 bases at J, with 8 bases between the two ends. CDR1 is SEHNR and CDR2 is FQNEAQ in the germline V gene (reference sequence). The CDR3 is 15 amino acids. The CDR3 spells CASSRDGSGANVLTF. The CDR3 region has the DNA TGTGCCAGCAGCCGGGATGGCTCTGGGGCCAACGTCCTGACTTTC.

A few counts support this clonotype. This chain joins TRBV20-1 and TRBJ2-7; D unclear. Germline loops: CDR1 DFQATT, CDR2 SNEGSKA (reference sequence). V was trimmed by 3 bases and J by 3 bases, leaving 9 bases between them. CDR3 size: 12 residues. The CDR3 DNA reads TGCAGTGCTAGTACGGCGGACTACGAGCAGTACTTC. It codes for CSASTADYEQYF.

The rearrangement joins TRBV7-2 to TRBJ2-3, with 7 bases matching TRBD1. This CDR3 has 15 residues. Germline CDR1 reads SGHTA; CDR2 reads FQGNSA. The junction had 6 bases not matched to a gene; V was cut back by 5 bases and J by 1 base. The CDR3 spells CASSANQGGTDTQYF. The CDR3 coding sequence is TGTGCCAGCAGCGCGAACCAGGGGGGCACAGATACGCAGTATTTT.

The rearrangement links TRBV2 to TRBJ2-3; D is perhaps TRBD2 (6 bases). In germline, CDR1 is SNHLY, CDR2 FYNNEI. Deletions cut 0 bases from V and 8 bases from J, with 12 bases between. The CDR3 is 14 residues long. The CDR3 DNA follows: TGTGCCAGCAGTGAAGCGGAGGGGCTAACTACGCAGTATTTT. Its protein product is CASSEAEGLTTQYF. Full variable domain (rest looked up from reference TRBV2 and TRBJ2-3): EPEVTQTPSHQVTQMGQEVILRCVPISNHLYFYWYRQILGQKVEFLVSFYNNEISEKSEIFDDQFSVERPDGSNFTLKIRSTKLEDSAMYFCASSEAEGLTTQYFGPGTRLTVL.

This chain uses TRBV28 with TRBJ1-1; D not certain. This CDR3 is 16 amino acids long. Trimming stripped 7 bases from V and 3 bases from J, with 21 bases between. Germline V gives CDR1 MDHEN, CDR2 SYDVKM. CDR3 DNA sequence: TGTGCCAGCATCCTAGGTAGCGCCTCCCAAGACACTGAAGCTTTCTTT. Encoded protein: CASILGSASQDTEAFF.

This clonotype was observed many times. This chain connects TRBV12-3 or TRBV12-4 to TRBJ1-1; D remains ambiguous. V gave up 1 base and J gave up 4 bases, with 16 bases separating them. The CDR3 consists of 16 residues. Written as DNA, the CDR3 is TGTGCCAGCAGTTTAGGGAGGACTGGGAGGGTCACTGAAGCTTTCTTT. Its translation: CASSLGRTGRVTEAFF.

This clonotype was counted at least ten times. As DNA, the CDR3 is TGCGCCAGCAGTCCAGTCAGGGGGCGCGGGAACACTGAAGCTTTCTTT. Residues: CASSPVRGRGNTEAFF. The genes are TRBV4-1 and TRBJ1-1; 8 bases map to TRBD1. The CDR3 length is 16 residues. CDR1 and CDR2 from the germline V gene are MGHRA and YSYEKL. J was trimmed by 1 base and V by 6 bases; bases with no gene match: 10.

This chain joins TRBV5-1 and TRBJ2-7; tentatively, D is TRBD1 (5 bases). CDR1 is SGHRS, CDR2 YFSETQ, per germline. The CDR3 extends over 15 amino acids. The V end was cut by 2 bases, the J end by 6 bases, with 18 bases between. The chain's CDR3 is CASSFLSRDESEQYF. The CDR3 bases are TGCGCCAGCAGCTTCTTATCCAGGGATGAATCCGAGCAGTACTTC.

The sample holds many counts of this clonotype. The gene calls are TRBV10-3 and TRBJ1-1; D ambiguous. The V end lost 3 bases, the J end lost 8 bases, and 7 bases lay between the germline ends. This CDR3 is built from 11 residues. From germline, CDR1 is ENHRY and CDR2 SYGVKD. This CDR3 reads CAISDWREAFF. The CDR3 region has the DNA TGTGCCATCAGTGACTGGAGGGAAGCTTTCTTT.

There are a few counts of this clonotype. This rearrangement joins TRBV4-2 to TRBJ1-4, with 10 nucleotides matching TRBD1. The V segment lost 1 base and the J segment 9 bases; nucleotides outside the gene matches: 5. The CDR3 has 15 amino acids. Germline V gene lookup returns CDR1 LGHNA and CDR2 YNFKEQ. The CDR3 spells CASSQVTGQGQKLFF. In DNA, the CDR3 is TGTGCCAGCAGCCAAGTTACGGGACAGGGGCAAAAACTGTTTTTT.

This clonotype was seen repeatedly, ten times or more. The chain carries TRBV7-3 and TRBJ1-6; D gene ambiguous. This CDR3 contains 14 residues. Per the germline V gene, CDR1 is SGHTA and CDR2 is FQGTGA. Trimming took 4 bases from V and 7 from J, leaving 11 bases between them. CDR3 coding DNA: TGTGCCAGCAGCTCCCGGGGTTTGAATTCACCCCTCCACTTT. Residues: CASSSRGLNSPLHF.

The table lists this clonotype with a few counts. The V gene is TRBV12-3 or TRBV12-4, the J gene TRBJ1-2, with D possibly being TRBD1 (5 bases). Trimming shortened V by 5 bases and J by 7 bases, and 11 bases separated the two germline ends. This CDR3 has 12 amino acids. CDR3 amino acids: CASSPGLAGYTF. As DNA, the CDR3 is TGTGCCAGCAGTCCGGGACTAGCTGGCTACACCTTC.

The table lists this clonotype with a few counts. The chain has TRBV20-1 and TRBJ2-5; no clear D. The V and J ends lost 6 bases and 5 bases respectively, with 10 bases between them. The CDR3 spans 11 residues. Per germline, CDR1 DFQATT and CDR2 SNEGSKA (reference sequence). CDR3 sequence: CSANLAETQYF. The CDR3 DNA reads as TGCAGTGCCAACCTTGCCGAGACCCAGTACTTC.

Ten or more counts support this clonotype. The gene calls are TRBV2 and TRBJ1-1; maybe TRBD1 (6 bases). Germline V CDR1 and CDR2: SNHLY, FYNNEI. CDR3 length: 14 residues. Trimming cost V 2 bases and J 1 base, with 8 bases left between them. CDR3 in DNA: TGTGCCAGCAGTGAACCACAGGGGAACACTGAAGCTTTCTTT. It encodes CASSEPQGNTEAFF.

Many counts were recorded for this clonotype. This sequence joins TRBV5-6 and TRBJ1-5; D not resolved. Trimming took 4 bases from V and 1 from J, leaving 12 bases between them. The CDR3 runs 15 residues. CDR1 and CDR2 (germline): SGHDT, YYEEEE. The CDR3 sequence: CASSPRRTSNQPQHF. DNA of the CDR3: TGTGCCAGCAGCCCAAGAAGGACCAGCAATCAGCCCCAGCATTTT. Using reference TRBV5-6 and TRBJ1-5 for the parts outside the CDR3, the full variable domain is DAGVTQSPTHLIKTRGQQVTLRCSPKSGHDTVSWYQQALGQGPQFIFQYYEEEERQRGNFPDRFSGHQFPNYSSELNVNALLLGDSALYLCASSPRRTSNQPQHFGDGTRLSIL.

About this clonotype itself: The junction shows a germline mismatch at one end, possibly a read error. V gene TRBV5-5 combines with J gene TRBJ2-1; possibly TRBD2 for D (6 bases). CDR1 is SGHKS and CDR2 is YYEKEE in the germline V gene (reference sequence). The CDR3 sequence is 14 residues long. CDR3 DNA sequence: TGTGCCAGCAACTTGGGGGGAACGAACAATGAGCAGTTCTTC. This translates into CASNLGGTNNEQFF.

This clonotype was seen at least ten times. The V call is TRBV28, the J call TRBJ1-2; tentatively, D is TRBD1 (5 bases). The V end was cut by 6 bases, the J end by 4 bases, with 9 bases between. Germline V CDR1 and CDR2: MDHEN, SYDVKM. CDR3 length: 12 amino acids. The CDR3, as DNA: TGTGCCAGCAGCGGACAAAGCTATGGCTACACCTTC. Translated: CASSGQSYGYTF.